This T cell receptor (beta chain) was profiled in a study of T cells in Graves' hyperthyroidism and ophthalmopathy. Authors of the study amplified TCR beta CDR3 regions from RNA transcripts. With the HTBI primer set, the TCR CDR3 went through a first round of RT-PCR. TCRdb reprocessed the multiplex PCR reads with MiXCR, giving one entry per CDR3 protein. The repertoire holds about 620,000 distinct CDR3 sequences, with roughly 15% as singletons. Whole-study results and caveats: Most expanded thyroid clonotypes above 0.001 recurred in blood.

This clonotype appeared many times. Its antigen is currently unknown. Exclusions: uncontrolled infection, other autoimmune disease, pregnancy, lactation. Diagnosis relied on clinical symptoms, serum thyroxine and TRAb, thyroid ultrasound and orbital computed tomography. The PBMCs studied were ones that came from 8.5 to 10 ml fresh peripheral blood. V lost 2 bases to trimming and J lost 0 bases, with 7 bases between them. CDR1 and CDR2 from the germline V gene are GTSNPN and SVGIG (reference sequence). This CDR3 comprises 13 residues. The specimen was blood. The source of this sequence is a woman between 25 and 40 years old with Graves' hyperthyroidism. The chain uses TRBV30 and TRBJ1-1; D call uncertain. CDR3 amino acids: CAWSRSLNTEAFF. CDR3 nucleotides: TGTGCCTGGAGTCGAAGCCTGAACACTGAAGCTTTCTTT.